The 3 T cell receptor beta chains reported below all come from one sample, sequenced in a study of cytotoxic CD8 clonotypes in ibrutinib-treated CLL. The method was immunoSEQ multiplex PCR; TCRdb's version includes in-frame clones alone and lacks a portion of them. Found here are approximately 150,000 clones, 70% to 85% of them singletons; the top ten hold 4.6%. The sample here was PBMCs, taken after 24 months of ibrutinib treatment. Every receptor here comes from a human donor with chronic lymphocytic leukemia.

This rearrangement joins TRBV7-3 to TRBJ1-6; 9 bases align to TRBD1. Germline values: CDR1 SGHTA, CDR2 FQGTGA. This CDR3 region has 14 residues. Germline trimming cut 5 bases from V and 7 bases from J; bases unmatched to any gene: 3. The CDR3: CASSTGGLNSPLHF. Written as DNA, the CDR3 is TGTGCCAGCAGCACAGGGGGCTTGAATTCACCCCTCCACTTT.

The chain employs TRBV7-9 and TRBJ2-1; D is possibly TRBD2 (6 bases). This CDR3 spans 12 amino acids. V dropped 8 bases and J dropped 9 bases, with 14 bases sitting between them. CDR1 and CDR2 (germline): SEHNR, FQNEAQ (reference sequence). In DNA form, the CDR3 reads TGTGCCAGCCCGCGGGATACGGGTGAGCAGTTCTTC. Its protein is CASPRDTGEQFF.

This clone was detected only once. V and J are TRBV28 and TRBJ2-7; D gene unclear. CDR1 is MDHEN and CDR2 is SYDVKM in the germline V gene. The CDR3 length is 13 residues. Trimming removed 7 bases at V and 3 bases at J, with 13 bases between. CDR3: CASTTGPIYEQYF. The DNA for the CDR3 is TGTGCCAGCACCACCGGGCCCATCTACGAGCAGTACTTC.